This note documents a single T cell receptor beta chain sequence. Its antigen is unidentified. The sample holds other DNA sequences that translate to the same CDR3. In the naive CD8 group, cells lacked CD45RO and were positively selected for CCR7, so terminally differentiated effector memory CD45RA+ cells were left out. This record comes from a study of shared clonotypes between healthy human individuals. Study-level findings and limits: Generally, naive subsets (rather than memory subsets) showed larger estimated richness. Blood was the only sampled material, and tissue repertoires likely differ.

The table came from immunoSEQ multiplex PCR; TCRdb's copy has only in-frame clones and leaves some out. The data show fewer than 700,000 clones, about 95% seen once. The V and J ends lost 3 bases and 8 bases respectively, with 14 bases between them. CDR1 MGHRA and CDR2 YSYEKL come from the germline V gene. This CDR3 spans 14 amino acids. Sequenced: naive CD8+ T cells sorted from blood. The chain is built from TRBV4-1 and TRBJ1-3; possibly TRBD1 for D (6 bases). The source is a woman aged 25 to 39 in good health. In DNA, the CDR3 is TGCGCCAGCAGCCATGTTGCGGGGGCGGACACCATATATTTT. Encoded protein: CASSHVAGADTIYF.